The 9 T cell receptor beta chains below all came from one sample that was sequenced in a study of glioma-infiltrating T cells. Amplification of TCR alpha and beta CDR3 regions from RNA used iRepertoire nested multiplex PCR. TCRdb redid the calling of the multiplex PCR reads with MiXCR, one entry per CDR3 protein. The data show fewer than 500,000 distinct CDR3 sequences, roughly two fifths seen once. Material: glioma tissue, nonneoplastic brain tissue, or PBMCs (not recorded which). The receptor set was obtained from a human donor with low-grade glioma or glioblastoma, undergoing nonglioma brain surgery, or in good health (not recorded which).

This clonotype occurred many times. The V and J genes are TRBV27 and TRBJ1-6; 7 positions agree with TRBD1. Germline V gene lookup returns CDR1 MNHEY and CDR2 SMNVEV (reference sequence). V dropped 5 bases and J dropped 7; count of bases not matched to a gene: 5. The CDR3 contains 14 residues. The CDR3: CASSQGQQNSPLHF. CDR3 coding DNA: TGTGCCAGCAGTCAGGGACAGCAAAATTCACCCCTCCACTTT.

V and J are TRBV6-6 and TRBJ1-1; no clear D. CDR3 length: 14 amino acids. With 2 bases removed from V and 5 bases from J, the gap between germline ends came to 12 bases. Germline V gene sequence: CDR1 MNHNY, CDR2 SVGAGI (reference sequence). This chain's CDR3 is CASSYPGPWTEAFF. The DNA for the CDR3 is TGTGCCAGCAGTTACCCCGGACCGTGGACTGAAGCTTTCTTT.

The J gene is TRBJ2-7, the V gene TRBV20-1; 8 bases agree with TRBD1. CDR1 DFQATT and CDR2 SNEGSKA come from the germline V gene (reference sequence). J was trimmed by 2 bases and V by 6 bases; bases with no gene match: 9. The CDR3 has 14 residues. CDR3 coding DNA: TGCAGTGCCAGCAACAGGGGGTGGACCTACGAGCAGTACTTC. This encodes CSASNRGWTYEQYF.

This clonotype was found once. This sequence may be a read error, since a much larger clone differs from it by one base. DNA of the CDR3: TGTGCCAGCAGTGAAAATTTAGGTGGGACAGGATTTAACTATGGCAACACCTTC. Its protein is CASSENLGGTGFNYGNTF. V gene TRBV27 combines with J gene TRBJ1-2, with 8 bases lining up with TRBD1. Germline CDR1 is MNHEY and CDR2 is SMNVEV (reference sequence). This CDR3 comprises 18 residues.

V gene TRBV6-6 combines with J gene TRBJ1-5; D ambiguous. The CDR3 sequence is 14 residues long. Per germline, CDR1 MNHNY and CDR2 SVGAGI (reference sequence). Trimming took 7 bases from V and 5 from J, leaving 15 bases between them. CDR3 nucleotides: TGTGCCAGCAACCAGGATCGTGGTTATCAGCCCCAGCATTTT. Residues: CASNQDRGYQPQHF.

The gene calls are TRBV2 and TRBJ2-5; 7 bases line up with TRBD1. CDR1 and CDR2 from the germline V gene are SNHLY and FYNNEI. This CDR3 is 11 amino acids long. The CDR3 is CASTGKETQYF. The DNA for the CDR3 is TGTGCGTCGACAGGGAAAGAGACCCAGTACTTC.

This clonotype was recorded once. The gene calls are TRBV7-2 and TRBJ2-7, with D hard to call. CDR3 length equals 15 residues. Germline assignment: CDR1 SGHTA and CDR2 FQGNSA. V shed 2 bases and J shed 0 bases, with 11 bases lying between them. CDR3 loop: CASSLISESSYEQYF. The DNA of the CDR3 is TGTGCCAGCAGCTTAATCAGCGAGAGCTCCTACGAGCAGTACTTC.

This clonotype appeared many times. The V call is TRBV28, the J call TRBJ1-5; 10 nucleotides match TRBD1. CDR3 size: 19 residues. V shed 6 bases, J shed 0 bases, and the junction held 14 bases outside the gene matches. Looked up from germline, CDR1 is MDHEN and CDR2 is SYDVKM. The CDR3 DNA follows: TGTGCCAGCAGGGCAGGCATAGGGACAGGGGTCTATAGCAATCAGCCCCAGCATTTT. Amino acids: CASRAGIGTGVYSNQPQHF. Drawing the rest from reference TRBV28 and TRBJ1-5, the complete variable domain is DVKVTQSSRYLVKRTGEKVFLECVQDMDHENMFWYRQDPGLGLRLIYFSYDVKMKEKGDIPEGYSVSREKKERFSLILESASTNQTSMYLCASRAGIGTGVYSNQPQHFGDGTRLSIL.

This rearrangement joins TRBV29-1 to TRBJ2-1, with D unclear. Germline CDR1 and CDR2: SQVTM and ANQGSEA. The length of the CDR3 is 11 residues. V was trimmed by 4 bases and J by 10 bases, leaving 11 bases between them. As DNA, the CDR3 is TGCAGCGTTGTGAAACTGGGAGAGCAGTTCTTC. The encoded protein is CSVVKLGEQFF.